Included here is one TCR beta chain sequence, with context. CDR1 is MNHEY and CDR2 is SMNVEV in the germline V gene (reference sequence). Between the trimmed V and J ends, which lost 3 bases and 9 bases, there was a span of 16 bases. The CDR3 extends over 14 amino acids. CD8 cells classed as naive were CD45RO-negative and positively selected for CCR7, excluding terminally differentiated effector memory CD45RA+ cells. The data were produced by immunoSEQ multiplex PCR, yet TCRdb's version contains in-frame clones alone and is incomplete. Among around 2.1 million clones, around 93% were seen once, and the ten largest hold under 2%. This sample was included in a study of shared clonotypes between healthy human individuals. Study context: Per donor, CD8 memory used one plate, CD8 naive used two, CD4 memory used three and CD4 naive used three.

The TCR comes from a man younger than 35 in good health. Some clones in this sample may be carry-over from other donors' samples. The gene calls are TRBV27 and TRBJ2-3; weak D call: TRBD2 (5 bases). Sequencing was carried out using naive CD8+ T cells from PBMCs. CDR3 in amino acids: CASSFYGELGTQYF. For the CDR3, the DNA is TGTGCCAGCAGTTTTTATGGGGAGCTGGGGACGCAGTATTTT.